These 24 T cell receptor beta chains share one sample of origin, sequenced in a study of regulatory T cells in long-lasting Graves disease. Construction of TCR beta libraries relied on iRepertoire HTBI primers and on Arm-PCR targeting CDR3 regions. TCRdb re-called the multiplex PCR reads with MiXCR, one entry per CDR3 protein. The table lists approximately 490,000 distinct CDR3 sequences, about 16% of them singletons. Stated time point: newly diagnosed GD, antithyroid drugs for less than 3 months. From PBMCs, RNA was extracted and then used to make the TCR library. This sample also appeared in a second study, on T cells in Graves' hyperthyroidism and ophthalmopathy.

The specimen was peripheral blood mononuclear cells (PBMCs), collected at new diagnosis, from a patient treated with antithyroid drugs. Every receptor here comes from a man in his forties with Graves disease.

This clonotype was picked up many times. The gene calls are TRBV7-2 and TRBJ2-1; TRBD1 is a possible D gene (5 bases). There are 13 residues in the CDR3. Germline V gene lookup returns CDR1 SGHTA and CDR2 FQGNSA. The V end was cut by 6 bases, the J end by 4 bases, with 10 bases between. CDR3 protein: CASSLQGYNEQFF. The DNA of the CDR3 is TGTGCCAGCAGTCTTCAGGGATACAATGAGCAGTTCTTC. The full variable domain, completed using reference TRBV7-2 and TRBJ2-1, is GAGVSQSPSNKVTEKGKDVELRCDPISGHTALYWYRQSLGQGLEFLIYFQGNSAPDKSGLPSDRFSAERTGGSVSTLTIQRTQQEDSAVYLCASSLQGYNEQFFGPGTRLTVL.

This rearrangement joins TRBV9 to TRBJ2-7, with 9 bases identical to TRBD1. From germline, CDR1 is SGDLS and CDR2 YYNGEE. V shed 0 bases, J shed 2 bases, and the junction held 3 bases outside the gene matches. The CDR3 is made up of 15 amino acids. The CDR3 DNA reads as TGTGCCAGCAGCGTAGGAGGACAGGGGACCTACGAGCAGTACTTC. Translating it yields CASSVGGQGTYEQYF.

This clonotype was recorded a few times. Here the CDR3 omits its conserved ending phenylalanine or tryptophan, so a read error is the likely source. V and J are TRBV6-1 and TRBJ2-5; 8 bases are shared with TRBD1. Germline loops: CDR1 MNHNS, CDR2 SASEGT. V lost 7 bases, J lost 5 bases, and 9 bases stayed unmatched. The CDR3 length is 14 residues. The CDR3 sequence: CASTWTGIGETQYS. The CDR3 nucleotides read TGTGCCAGCACCTGGACAGGGATCGGGGAGACCCAGTACTCC.

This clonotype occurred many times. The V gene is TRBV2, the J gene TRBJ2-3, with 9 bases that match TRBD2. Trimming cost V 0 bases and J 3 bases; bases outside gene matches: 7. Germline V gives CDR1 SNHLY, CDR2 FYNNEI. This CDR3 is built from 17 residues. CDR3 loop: CASSEAIAGLATDTQYF. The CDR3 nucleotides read TGTGCCAGCAGTGAAGCTATCGCGGGACTAGCAACAGATACGCAGTATTTT.

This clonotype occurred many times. CDR3 amino acids: CASSLGVSGDTQYF. CDR3 coding DNA: TGTGCCAGCAGCTTAGGAGTCTCGGGGGATACGCAGTATTTT. This chain joins TRBV11-2 and TRBJ2-3, with D possibly being TRBD2 (5 bases). V dropped 1 base and J dropped 6 bases, with 11 bases sitting between them. In germline, CDR1 is SGHAT, CDR2 FQNNGV. The CDR3 spans 14 residues. Using reference TRBV11-2 and TRBJ2-3 for the parts outside the CDR3, the full variable domain is EAGVAQSPRYKIIEKRQSVAFWCNPISGHATLYWYQQILGQGPKLLIQFQNNGVVDDSQLPKDRFSAERLKGVDSTLKIQPAKLEDSAVYLCASSLGVSGDTQYFGPGTRLTVL.

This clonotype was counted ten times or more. DNA for the CDR3: TGTGCCAGCAGTTTATCCAACCGGGACTATGGCTACACCTTC. Protein sequence: CASSLSNRDYGYTF. The chain uses TRBV27 and TRBJ1-2, with D hard to call. V was trimmed by 0 bases and J by 3 bases, leaving 8 bases between them. Germline V gene lookup returns CDR1 MNHEY and CDR2 SMNVEV (reference sequence). The CDR3 contains 14 residues.

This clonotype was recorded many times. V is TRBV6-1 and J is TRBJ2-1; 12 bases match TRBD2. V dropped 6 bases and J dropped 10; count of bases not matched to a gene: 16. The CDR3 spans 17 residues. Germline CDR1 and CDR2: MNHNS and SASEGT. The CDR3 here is CASSPGVPSGRAEEQFF. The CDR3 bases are TGTGCCAGCAGCCCCGGCGTCCCTAGCGGGAGGGCGGAGGAGCAGTTCTTC.

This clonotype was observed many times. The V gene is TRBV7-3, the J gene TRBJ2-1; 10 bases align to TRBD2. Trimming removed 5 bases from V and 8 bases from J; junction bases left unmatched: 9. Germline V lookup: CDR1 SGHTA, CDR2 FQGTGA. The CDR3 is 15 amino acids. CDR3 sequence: CASSRSGRAVDEQFF. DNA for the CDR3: TGTGCCAGCAGCAGGAGCGGGAGGGCCGTTGATGAGCAGTTCTTC.

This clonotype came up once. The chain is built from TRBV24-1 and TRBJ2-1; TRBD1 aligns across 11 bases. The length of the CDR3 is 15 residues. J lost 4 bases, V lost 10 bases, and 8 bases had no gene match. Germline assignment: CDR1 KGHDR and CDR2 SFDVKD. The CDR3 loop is CATSRRDRGYNEQFF. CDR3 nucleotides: TGTGCCACTTCACGCCGGGACAGGGGGTACAATGAGCAGTTCTTC.

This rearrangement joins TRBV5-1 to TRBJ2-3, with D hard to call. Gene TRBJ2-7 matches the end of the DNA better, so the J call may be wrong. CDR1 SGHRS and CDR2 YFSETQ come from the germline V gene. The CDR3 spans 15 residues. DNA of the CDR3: TGCGCCAGCAGCTTGGTTGTGGATTCTGGCGGCGAGCAGTACTTC. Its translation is CASSLVVDSGGEQYF.

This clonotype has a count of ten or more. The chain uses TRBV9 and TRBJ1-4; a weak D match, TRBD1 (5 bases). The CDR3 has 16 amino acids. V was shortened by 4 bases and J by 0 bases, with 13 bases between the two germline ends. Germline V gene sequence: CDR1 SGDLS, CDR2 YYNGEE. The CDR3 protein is CASSSGLTSTNEKLFF. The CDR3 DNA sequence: TGTGCCAGCAGCTCGGGACTTACGTCAACTAATGAAAAACTGTTTTTT.

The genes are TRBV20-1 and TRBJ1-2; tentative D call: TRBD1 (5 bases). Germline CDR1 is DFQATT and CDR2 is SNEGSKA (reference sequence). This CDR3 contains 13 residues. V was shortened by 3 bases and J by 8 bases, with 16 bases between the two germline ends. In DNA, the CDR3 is TGCAGTGCTAGCCCCCTCGGGGGGGTCGGCTACACCTTC. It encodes CSASPLGGVGYTF.

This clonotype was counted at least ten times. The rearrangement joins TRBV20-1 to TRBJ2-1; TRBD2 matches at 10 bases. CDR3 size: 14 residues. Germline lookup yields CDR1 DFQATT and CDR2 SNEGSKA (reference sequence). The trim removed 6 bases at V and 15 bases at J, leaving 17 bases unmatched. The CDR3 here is CSAARHPGTSAPFF. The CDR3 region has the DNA TGCAGTGCGGCGCGGCACCCCGGGACTAGCGCACCGTTCTTC.

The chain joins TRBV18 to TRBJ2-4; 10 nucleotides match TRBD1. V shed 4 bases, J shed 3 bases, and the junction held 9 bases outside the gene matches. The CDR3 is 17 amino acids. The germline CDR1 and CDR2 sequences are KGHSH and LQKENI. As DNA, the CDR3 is TGTGCCAGCTCACTACCTCCGACAGGGGGCTTCAAAAACATTCAGTACTTC. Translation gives CASSLPPTGGFKNIQYF.

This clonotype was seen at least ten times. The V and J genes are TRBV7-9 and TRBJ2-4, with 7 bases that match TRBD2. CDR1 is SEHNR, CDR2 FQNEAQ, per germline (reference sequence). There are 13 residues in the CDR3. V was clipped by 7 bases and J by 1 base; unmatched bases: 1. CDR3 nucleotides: TGTGCCAGCATCGGGGGGGCCAAAAACATTCAGTACTTC. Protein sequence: CASIGGAKNIQYF.

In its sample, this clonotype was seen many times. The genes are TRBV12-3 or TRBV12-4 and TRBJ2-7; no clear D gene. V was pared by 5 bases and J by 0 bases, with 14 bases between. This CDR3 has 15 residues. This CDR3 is CASSPRKAVSYEQYF. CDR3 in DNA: TGTGCCAGCAGTCCCCGGAAGGCCGTCTCCTACGAGCAGTACTTC.

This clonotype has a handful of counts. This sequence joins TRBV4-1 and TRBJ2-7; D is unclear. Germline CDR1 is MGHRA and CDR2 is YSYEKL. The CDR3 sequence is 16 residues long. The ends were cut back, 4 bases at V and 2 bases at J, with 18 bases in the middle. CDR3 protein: CASSLNGLGNPYEQYF. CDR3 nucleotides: TGCGCCAGCAGCCTAAACGGGCTGGGAAATCCCTACGAGCAGTACTTC.

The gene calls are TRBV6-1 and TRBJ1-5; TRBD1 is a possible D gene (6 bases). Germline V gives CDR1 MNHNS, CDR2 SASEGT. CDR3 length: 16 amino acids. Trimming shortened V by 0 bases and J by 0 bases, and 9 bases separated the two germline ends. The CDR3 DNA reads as TGTGCCAGCAGTGAAGCGGGGGGCTTTAGCAATCAGCCCCAGCATTTT. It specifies CASSEAGGFSNQPQHF.

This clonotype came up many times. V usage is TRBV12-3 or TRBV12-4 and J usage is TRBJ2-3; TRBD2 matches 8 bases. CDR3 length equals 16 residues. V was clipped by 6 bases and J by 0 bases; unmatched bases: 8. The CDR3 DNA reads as TGTGCCAGCAGAATACCGGGACTAGAGAGCACAGATACGCAGTATTTT. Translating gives CASRIPGLESTDTQYF.

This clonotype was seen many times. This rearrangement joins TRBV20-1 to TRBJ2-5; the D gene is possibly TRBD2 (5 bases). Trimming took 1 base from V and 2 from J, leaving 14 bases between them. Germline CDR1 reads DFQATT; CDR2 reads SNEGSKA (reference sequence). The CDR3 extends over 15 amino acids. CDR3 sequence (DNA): TGCAGTGCTAGAGGACAAGCGGCAAAGCAAGAGACCCAGTACTTC. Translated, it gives CSARGQAAKQETQYF.

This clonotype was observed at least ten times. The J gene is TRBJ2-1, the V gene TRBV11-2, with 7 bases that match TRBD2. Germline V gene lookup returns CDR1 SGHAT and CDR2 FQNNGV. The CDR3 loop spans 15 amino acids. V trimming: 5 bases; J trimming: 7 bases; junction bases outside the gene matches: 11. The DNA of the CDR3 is TGTGCCAGCAGCCCAACAGCGGGGAGGGAGAATGAGCAGTTCTTC. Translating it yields CASSPTAGRENEQFF.

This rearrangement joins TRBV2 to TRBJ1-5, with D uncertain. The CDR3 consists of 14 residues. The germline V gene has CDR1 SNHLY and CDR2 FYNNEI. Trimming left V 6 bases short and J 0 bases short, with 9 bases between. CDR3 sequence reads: CASRGPYSNQPQHF. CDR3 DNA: TGTGCCAGCAGGGGCCCTTATAGCAATCAGCCCCAGCATTTT.

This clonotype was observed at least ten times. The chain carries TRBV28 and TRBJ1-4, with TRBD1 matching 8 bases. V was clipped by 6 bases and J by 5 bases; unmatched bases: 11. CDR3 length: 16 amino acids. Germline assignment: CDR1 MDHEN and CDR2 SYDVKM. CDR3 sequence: CASSLRTGRRNEKLFF. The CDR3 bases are TGTGCCAGCAGCCTGCGGACAGGGCGACGGAATGAAAAACTGTTTTTT.

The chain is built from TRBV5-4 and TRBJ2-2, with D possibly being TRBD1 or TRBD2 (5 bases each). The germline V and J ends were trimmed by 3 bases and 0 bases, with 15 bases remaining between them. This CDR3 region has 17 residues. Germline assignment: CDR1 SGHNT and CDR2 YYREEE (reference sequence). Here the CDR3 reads CASSSGAAFANTGELFF. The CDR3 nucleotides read TGTGCCAGCAGCTCCGGGGCAGCCTTCGCGAACACCGGGGAGCTGTTTTTT. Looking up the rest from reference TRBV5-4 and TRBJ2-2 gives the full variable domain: ETGVTQSPTHLIKTRGQQVTLRCSSQSGHNTVSWYQQALGQGPQFIFQYYREEENGRGNFPPRFSGLQFPNYSSELNVNALELDDSALYLCASSSGAAFANTGELFFGEGSRLTVL.